The source of this T cell receptor beta chain is a study of HIV-infected children after antiretroviral therapy interruption. This clonotype was observed many times. A 3' RACE protocol on RNA, with unique molecular identifiers, produced the TCR library. TCRdb ran MiXCR on the 3' RACE reads and lists one entry per CDR3 protein. This table holds tens of thousands of distinct CDR3 sequences, 3.5% to 5% found once. Documented treatment: PENTA 11 planned treatment interruption arm or continuous ART arm. Cryopreserved PBMC samples required at least 5 million viable cells. V was pared by 5 bases and J by 4 bases, with 10 bases of the junction left unmatched. Germline loops: CDR1 MDHEN, CDR2 SYDVKM. This CDR3 is built from 16 residues.

The receptor's source is a pool of human donors with HIV. The starting material was CD45RA+ CD4+ T cells from PBMCs, pooled from several time points, obtained from a donor given antiretroviral therapy, either interrupted or continuous. The sample's subset: naive CD4+ CD45RA+ CD45RO- T cells. The chain joins TRBV28 to TRBJ1-2; 10 bases align to TRBD1. CDR3 sequence (DNA): TGTGCCAGCAGTGGATCCGGGACAGGGGAGTCCTATGGCTACACCTTC. Its translation: CASSGSGTGESYGYTF.